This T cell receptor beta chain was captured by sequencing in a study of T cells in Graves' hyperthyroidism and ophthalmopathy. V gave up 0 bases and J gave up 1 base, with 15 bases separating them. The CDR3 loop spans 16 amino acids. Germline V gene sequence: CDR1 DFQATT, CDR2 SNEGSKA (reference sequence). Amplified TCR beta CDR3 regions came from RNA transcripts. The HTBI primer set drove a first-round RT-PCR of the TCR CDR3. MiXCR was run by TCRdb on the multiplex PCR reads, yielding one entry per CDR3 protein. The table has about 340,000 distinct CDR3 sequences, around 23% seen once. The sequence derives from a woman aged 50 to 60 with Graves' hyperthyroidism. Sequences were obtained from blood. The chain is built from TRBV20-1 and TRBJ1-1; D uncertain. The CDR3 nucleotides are TGCAGTGCTAGAGATCCCCTACTTAGTGCGAACACTGAAGCTTTCTTT. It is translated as CSARDPLLSANTEAFF.